This T cell receptor (beta chain) was identified in a study of blood T cell repertoires in COVID-19. Study overall: PBMCs, B-cell-depleted T cells, or T cells provided the cDNA or gDNA that made up the material.

Authors' data handling: Reference gene primers were amplified, and this amplification served to estimate nucleated cell counts. Here immunoSEQ multiplex PCR was the method, and the copy in TCRdb shows in-frame clones only, minus some. V and J calls plus clone size are reproduced from that table; the DNA served to infer D and trimming. The table has fewer than 250,000 clones, approximately 83% seen once. With 6 bases clipped from V and 7 bases from J, the junction kept 14 bases outside the gene matches. Germline assignment: CDR1 WSHSY and CDR2 SAAADI. This CDR3 comprises 17 residues. This rearrangement joins TRBV10-2 to TRBJ2-3; TRBD2 matches 12 bases. Sample: peripheral blood. This TCR derives from a human donor in a cohort sampled during active COVID-19. CDR3 sequence: CASRPDLTSGRPYTQYF. Written as DNA, the CDR3 is TGCGCCAGCAGACCCGACCTAACTAGCGGGAGGCCCTATACGCAGTATTTT.